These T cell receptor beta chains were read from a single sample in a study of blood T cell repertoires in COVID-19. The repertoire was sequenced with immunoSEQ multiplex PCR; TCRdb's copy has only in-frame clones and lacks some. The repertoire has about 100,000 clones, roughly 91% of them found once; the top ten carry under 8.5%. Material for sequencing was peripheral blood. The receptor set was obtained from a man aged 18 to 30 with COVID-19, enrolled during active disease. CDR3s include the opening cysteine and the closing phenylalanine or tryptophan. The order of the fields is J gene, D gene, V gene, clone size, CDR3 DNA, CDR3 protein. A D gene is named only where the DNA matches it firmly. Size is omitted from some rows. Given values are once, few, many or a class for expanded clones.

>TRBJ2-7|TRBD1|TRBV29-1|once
TGCAGCGTTGAAGGGGGCCAGGGGGCCGACGAGCAGTACTTC
CSVEGGQGADEQYF
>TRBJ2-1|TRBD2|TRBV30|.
TGTGCCTGGAGTGAGCTAGCGGGAGCGGAGAATGAGCAGTTCTTC
CAWSELAGAENEQFF
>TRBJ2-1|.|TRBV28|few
TGTGCCAGCAGCCCAGGGGAACCGTCGTACAATGAGCAGTTCTTC
CASSPGEPSYNEQFF
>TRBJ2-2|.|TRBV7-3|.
TGTGCCAGCAGCCCGCGAACTAGAACCGACACCGGGGAGCTGTTTTTT
CASSPRTRTDTGELFF
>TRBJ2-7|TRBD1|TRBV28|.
TGTGCCAGCAGTGCAATAGGACAGGGCTCCTACGAGCAGTACTTC
CASSAIGQGSYEQYF
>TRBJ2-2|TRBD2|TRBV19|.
TGTGCCTCCTGGCGGGAGAGGCCCGGGGAGCTGTTTTTT
CASWRERPGELFF
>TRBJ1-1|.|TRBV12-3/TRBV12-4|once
TGTGCCAGCAGTGCGGGGGCGAACACTGAAGCTTTCTTT
CASSAGANTEAFF
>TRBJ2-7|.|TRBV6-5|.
TGTGCCAGCAGTTACACCGCGTACGGGGAGCAGTACTTC
CASSYTAYGEQYF
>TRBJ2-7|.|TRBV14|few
TGTGCCAGCAGCAAAGTTAACGGTTACGAGCAGTACTTC
CASSKVNGYEQYF
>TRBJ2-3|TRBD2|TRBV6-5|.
TGTGCCAGCACTGGGCCCGCGGGAGATTTAGATACGCAGTATTTT
CASTGPAGDLDTQYF
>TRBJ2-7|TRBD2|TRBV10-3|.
TGTGCCATCAGGCAAGGACTAGCGGAGACCTACGAGCAGTACTTC
CAIRQGLAETYEQYF
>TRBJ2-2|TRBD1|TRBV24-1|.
TGTGCCACCGGGACAGGGATCGGGGAGCTGTTTTTT
CATGTGIGELFF
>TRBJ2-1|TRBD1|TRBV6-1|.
TGTGCCAGCAGTGAACTGGGGACAGGGGCTGAGAGTGAGCAGTTCTTC
CASSELGTGAESEQFF
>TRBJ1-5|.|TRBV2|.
TGTGCCAGCGGTGGGGGCCTCAATCAGCCCCAGCATTTT
CASGGGLNQPQHF
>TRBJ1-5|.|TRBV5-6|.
TGTGCCAGCAGTACGGGGGTAGAGCCCCAGCATTTT
CASSTGVEPQHF
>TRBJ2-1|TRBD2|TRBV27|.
TGTGCCAGCAGATCGGTCGGGGCGGGAGGGATTTACAATGAGCAGTTCTTC
CASRSVGAGGIYNEQFF
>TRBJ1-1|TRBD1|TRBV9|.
TGTGCCAGCAGCATCTACACAGGGGGCGTTACTGAAGCTTTCTTT
CASSIYTGGVTEAFF
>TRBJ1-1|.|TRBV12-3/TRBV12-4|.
TGTGCCAGCAGTTTAGGTATCGAAGCTTTCTTT
CASSLGIEAFF
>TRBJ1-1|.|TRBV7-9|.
TGTGCCAGCAGTCAGGGATCTACTGAAGCTTTCTTT
CASSQGSTEAFF
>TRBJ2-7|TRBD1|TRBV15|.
TGTGCCACCAGATCGGGGATTTGGACAGGGGGCGAGCAGTACTTC
CATRSGIWTGGEQYF
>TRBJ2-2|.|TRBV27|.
TGTGGCCCCCAGGGGATACCCACCGGGGAGCTGTTTTTT
CGPQGIPTGELFF
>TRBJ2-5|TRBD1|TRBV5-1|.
TGCGCCAGCAGCTCCCGGACAGGGGGAGAGACCCAGTACTTC
CASSSRTGGETQYF
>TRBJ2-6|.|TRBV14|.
TGTGCCAGCAGCCCAACTGGGGCCAACGTCCTGACTTTC
CASSPTGANVLTF
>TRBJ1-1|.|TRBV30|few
TGTGCCTGGAGTCCGGGGTATGGCACTGAAGCTTTCTTT
CAWSPGYGTEAFF
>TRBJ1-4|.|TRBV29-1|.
TGCAGCGTTGAGGCCAGGGAAAAACTGCTTTTT
CSVEAREKLLF